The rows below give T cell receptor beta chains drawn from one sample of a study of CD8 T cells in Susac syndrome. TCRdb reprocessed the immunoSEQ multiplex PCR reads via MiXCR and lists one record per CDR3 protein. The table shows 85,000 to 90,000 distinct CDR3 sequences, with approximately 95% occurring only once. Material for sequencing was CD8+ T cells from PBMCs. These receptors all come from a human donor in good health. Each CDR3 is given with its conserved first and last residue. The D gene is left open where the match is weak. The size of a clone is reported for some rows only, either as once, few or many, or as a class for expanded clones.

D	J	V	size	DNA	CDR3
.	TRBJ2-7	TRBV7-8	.	TGTGCCAGCAGCTTAGCTAGATCCTACGAGCAGTACTTC	CASSLARSYEQYF
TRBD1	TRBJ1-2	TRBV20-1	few	TGCAGTGCTAGAGATAAGGGACAGGGGGCGTCTGGCTACACCTTC	CSARDKGQGASGYTF
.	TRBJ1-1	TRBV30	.	TGTGCCTGGAGCTGGGGGTCTGAAGCTTTCTTT	CAWSWGSEAFF
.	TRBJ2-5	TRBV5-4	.	TGTGCCAGCAGCCTCACCTACCAAGAGACCCAGTACTTC	CASSLTYQETQYF
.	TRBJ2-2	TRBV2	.	TGTGCCAGCGTCACAGCGCCAGAAAACGAGGGGGAGCTGTTTTTT	CASVTAPENEGELFF
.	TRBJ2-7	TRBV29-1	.	TGCAGCGCTGAAGGGGGGTCCCCCTACGAGCAGTACTTC	CSAEGGSPYEQYF
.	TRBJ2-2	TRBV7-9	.	TGTGCCAGCAGCTCCCCTCCCGCTGACAGAGGGAACACCGGGGAGCTGTTTTTT	CASSSPPADRGNTGELFF
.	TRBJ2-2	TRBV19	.	TGTGCCAGTAGTATCATCGATCGCTACACCGGGGAGCTGTTTTTT	CASSIIDRYTGELFF
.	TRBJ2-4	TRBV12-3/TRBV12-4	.	TGTGCCAGCAGTTTATTAGGGGAAGCCAAAAACATTCAGTACTTC	CASSLLGEAKNIQYF
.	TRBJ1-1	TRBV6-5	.	TGTGCCAGCAGTTACGCGGATTGGACTGAAGCTTTCTTT	CASSYADWTEAFF
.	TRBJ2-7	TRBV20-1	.	TGCAGTGCTATAGCTCAGGGATACGAGCAGTACTTC	CSAIAQGYEQYF
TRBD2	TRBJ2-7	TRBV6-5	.	TGTGCCAGCAGTTATGGGACTAGCGGGGGTTCCTACGAGCAGTACTTC	CASSYGTSGGSYEQYF
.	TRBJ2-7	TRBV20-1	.	TGCAGTGCTCTGGCCCGAGAATCATCTACCCCGGCACAGTACTTC	CSALARESSTPAQYF
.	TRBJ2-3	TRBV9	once	TGTGCCAGCAGCGTAGGGCAGGTGAAAGATACGCAGTATTTT	CASSVGQVKDTQYF
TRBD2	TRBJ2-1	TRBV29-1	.	TGCAGCGTTGGAAGCGGGGGGGCAAGTGAGCAGTTCTTC	CSVGSGGASEQFF
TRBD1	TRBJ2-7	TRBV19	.	TGTGCCAGTAGTGGGGGGACAGGGGGCTTCTACGAGCAGTACTTC	CASSGGTGGFYEQYF
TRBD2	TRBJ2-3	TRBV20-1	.	TGCAGTGCAACCAGCGGGGGTGTTGGTGTTAGCACAGATACGCAGTATTTT	CSATSGGVGVSTDTQYF
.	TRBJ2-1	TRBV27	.	TGTGCCAGCAGTCCCGAGGGGGATGAGCAGTTCTTC	CASSPEGDEQFF
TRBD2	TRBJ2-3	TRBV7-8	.	TGTGCCAGCAATCTATGGGCTAGCGGGGAGAGCACAGATACGCAGTATTTT	CASNLWASGESTDTQYF
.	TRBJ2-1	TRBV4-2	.	TGTGCCAGCAGCCGCCTCAAAAGGGGGGGCCCCCACAATGAGCAGTTCTTC	CASSRLKRGGPHNEQFF
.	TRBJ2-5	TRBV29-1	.	TGCAGCGCCCCGGTCGGCCGGGATTCTCAGTACTTC	CSAPVGRDSQYF
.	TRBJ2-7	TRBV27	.	TGTGCCAGCAGCCCCTCGGCAGGGGGGATCTCCTACGAGCAGTACTTC	CASSPSAGGISYEQYF
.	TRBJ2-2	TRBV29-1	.	TGCAGCGTTGAAGGGACCGGGGAGCTGTTTTTT	CSVEGTGELFF
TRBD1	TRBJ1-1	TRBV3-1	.	TGTGCCAGCAGCCCACCGACAGGGAATCTGATGAACACTGAAGCTTTCTTT	CASSPPTGNLMNTEAFF
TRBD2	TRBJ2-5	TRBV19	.	TGTGCCAGTAGTTTTAGCGGGGGCCTTCAAGAGACCCAGTACTTC	CASSFSGGLQETQYF
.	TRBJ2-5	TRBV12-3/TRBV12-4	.	TGTGCCAGCAGTCCCCGGGGCGCAGGGGAGACCCAGTACTTC	CASSPRGAGETQYF
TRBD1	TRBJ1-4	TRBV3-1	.	TGTGCCAGCAGCCAGGCCGGGACAGGGGACGAAAAACTGTTTTTT	CASSQAGTGDEKLFF
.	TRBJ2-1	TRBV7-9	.	TGTGCCAGCAGCTCCCGTCGCGGGATCTCCTACAATGAGCAGTTCTTC	CASSSRRGISYNEQFF
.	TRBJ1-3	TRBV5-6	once	TGTGCCAGCACCGACGGGTCGTCCGGAAACACCATATATTTT	CASTDGSSGNTIYF
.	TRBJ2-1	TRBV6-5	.	TGTGCCAGCAGCGGGGCAGCCTACAATGAGCAGTTCTTC	CASSGAAYNEQFF
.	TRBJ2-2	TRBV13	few	TGTGCCAGCAGCTTAGGCCAGGGAGGCACCGGGGAGCTGTTTTTT	CASSLGQGGTGELFF
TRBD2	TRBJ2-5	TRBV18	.	TGTGCCAGCTCAACCCCTGGACTAGCGGGGGGCCAAGAGACCCAGTACTTC	CASSTPGLAGGQETQYF
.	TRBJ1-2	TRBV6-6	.	TGTGCCAGCACCACAGGACACCAGCCCAACTATGGCTACACCTTC	CASTTGHQPNYGYTF
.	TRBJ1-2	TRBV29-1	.	TGCAGCGTCATCTCCGGGACGTACTATCATCATGGCTACACCTTC	CSVISGTYYHHGYTF
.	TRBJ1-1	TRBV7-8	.	TGTGCCAGCAGCTCCCTATCCGAGGGAGTGAACACTGAAGCTTTCTTT	CASSSLSEGVNTEAFF
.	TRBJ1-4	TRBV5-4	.	TGTGCCAGCAGCCCGGGACCGCTTAATGAAAAACTGTTTTTT	CASSPGPLNEKLFF
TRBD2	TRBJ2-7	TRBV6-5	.	TGTGCCAGCAATGTAGCGGGGGCCAACTACGAGCAGTACTTC	CASNVAGANYEQYF
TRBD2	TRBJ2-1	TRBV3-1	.	TGTGCCAGCAGCCAAACTAGCGGGGGCAACAATGAGCAGTTCTTC	CASSQTSGGNNEQFF
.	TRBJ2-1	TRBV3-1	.	TGTGCCAGCAGCCAAGTATACCAAACGATCTACAATGAGCAGTTCTTC	CASSQVYQTIYNEQFF
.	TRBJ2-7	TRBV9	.	TGTGCCAGCAGCGTAGGGGGGTCTACTATGGACTACGAGCAGTACTTC	CASSVGGSTMDYEQYF
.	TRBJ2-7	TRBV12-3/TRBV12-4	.	TGTGCCAGCAGCCCCCGTCCCAACCACGAGCAGTACTTC	CASSPRPNHEQYF
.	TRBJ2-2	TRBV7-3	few	TGTGCCAGCAGTTCTCCTACCGGGGAGCTGTTTTTT	CASSSPTGELFF